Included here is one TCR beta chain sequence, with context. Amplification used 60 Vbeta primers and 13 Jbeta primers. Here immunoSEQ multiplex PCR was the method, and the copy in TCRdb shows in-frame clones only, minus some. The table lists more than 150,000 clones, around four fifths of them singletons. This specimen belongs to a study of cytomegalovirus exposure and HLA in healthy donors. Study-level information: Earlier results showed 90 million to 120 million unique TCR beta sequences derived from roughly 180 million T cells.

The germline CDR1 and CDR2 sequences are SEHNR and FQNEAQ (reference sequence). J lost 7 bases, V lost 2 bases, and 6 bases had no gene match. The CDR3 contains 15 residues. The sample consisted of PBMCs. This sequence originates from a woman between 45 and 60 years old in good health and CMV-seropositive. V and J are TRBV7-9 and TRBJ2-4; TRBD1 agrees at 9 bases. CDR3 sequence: CASSLPGQGGNIQYF. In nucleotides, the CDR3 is TGTGCCAGCAGCTTACCGGGACAGGGTGGGAACATTCAGTACTTC.